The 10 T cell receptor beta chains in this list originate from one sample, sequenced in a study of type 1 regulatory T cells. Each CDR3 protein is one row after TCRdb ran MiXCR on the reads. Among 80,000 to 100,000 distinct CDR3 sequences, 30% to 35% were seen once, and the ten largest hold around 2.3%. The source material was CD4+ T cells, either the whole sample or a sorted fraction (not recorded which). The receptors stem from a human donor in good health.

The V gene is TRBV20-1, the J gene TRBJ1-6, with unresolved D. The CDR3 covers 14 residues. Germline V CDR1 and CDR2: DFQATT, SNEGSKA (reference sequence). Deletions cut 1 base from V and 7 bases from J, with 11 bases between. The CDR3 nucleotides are TGCAGTGCTAGAGCGGGGAACCTAAATTCACCCCTCCACTTT. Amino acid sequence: CSARAGNLNSPLHF.

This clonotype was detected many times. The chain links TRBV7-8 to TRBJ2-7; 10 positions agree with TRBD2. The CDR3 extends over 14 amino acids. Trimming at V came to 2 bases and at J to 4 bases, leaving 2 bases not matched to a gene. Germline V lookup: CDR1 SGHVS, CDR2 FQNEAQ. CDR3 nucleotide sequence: TGTGCCAGCAGCTTACTAGCGGGAGTTTACGAGCAGTACTTC. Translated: CASSLLAGVYEQYF. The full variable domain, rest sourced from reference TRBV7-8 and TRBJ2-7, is GAGVSQSPRYKVAKRGQDVALRCDPISGHVSLFWYQQALGQGPEFLTYFQNEAQLDKSGLPSDRFFAERPEGSVSTLKIQRTQQEDSAVYLCASSLLAGVYEQYFGPGTRLTVT.

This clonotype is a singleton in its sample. CDR3 sequence: CANSGQDTDTQYF. Written as DNA, the CDR3 is TGTGCCAACTCGGGACAGGACACAGATACGCAGTATTTT. The chain joins TRBV18 to TRBJ2-3, with 8 bases fitting TRBD1. V lost 10 bases and J lost 2; bases outside the gene matches: 5. Germline V gene data show CDR1 as KGHSH and CDR2 as LQKENI. CDR3 size: 13 residues.

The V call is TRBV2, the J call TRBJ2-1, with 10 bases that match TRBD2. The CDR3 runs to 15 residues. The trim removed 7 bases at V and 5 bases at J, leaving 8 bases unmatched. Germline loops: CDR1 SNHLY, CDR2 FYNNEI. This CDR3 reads CASTLTSGANNEQFF. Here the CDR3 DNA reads TGTGCCAGCACACTAACTAGCGGGGCAAACAATGAGCAGTTCTTC.

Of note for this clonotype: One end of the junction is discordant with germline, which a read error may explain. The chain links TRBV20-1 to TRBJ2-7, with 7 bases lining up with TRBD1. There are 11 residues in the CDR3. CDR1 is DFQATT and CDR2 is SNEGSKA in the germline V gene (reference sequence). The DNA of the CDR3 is TGCAGTGCTAAATCCACCGACAGGGCGATCTTC. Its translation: CSAKSTDRAIF.

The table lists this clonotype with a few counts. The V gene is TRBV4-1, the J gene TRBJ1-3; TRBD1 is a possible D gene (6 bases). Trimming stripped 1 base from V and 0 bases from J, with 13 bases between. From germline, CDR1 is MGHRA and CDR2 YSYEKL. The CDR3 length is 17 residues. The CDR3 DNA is TGCGCCAGCAGCCAAGTTGGTTTGGACAGCTCTGGAAACACCATATATTTT. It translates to CASSQVGLDSSGNTIYF.

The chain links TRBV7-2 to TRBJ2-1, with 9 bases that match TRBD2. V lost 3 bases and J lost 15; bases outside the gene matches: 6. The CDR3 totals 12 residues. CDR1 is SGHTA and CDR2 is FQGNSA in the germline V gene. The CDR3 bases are TGTGCCAGCAGCTTGGTAGCGGGAGAAAGGTTCTTC. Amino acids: CASSLVAGERFF.

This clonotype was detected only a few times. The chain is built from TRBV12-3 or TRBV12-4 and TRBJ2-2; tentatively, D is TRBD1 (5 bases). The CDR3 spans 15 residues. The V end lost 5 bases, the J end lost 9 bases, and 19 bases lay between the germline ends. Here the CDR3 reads CASSLLVQGFRELFF. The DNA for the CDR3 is TGTGCCAGCAGTCTTTTGGTTCAGGGTTTTCGGGAGCTGTTTTTT.

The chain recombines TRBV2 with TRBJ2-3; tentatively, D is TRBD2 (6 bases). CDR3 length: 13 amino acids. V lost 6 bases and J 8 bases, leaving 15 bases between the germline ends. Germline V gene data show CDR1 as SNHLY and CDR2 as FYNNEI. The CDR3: CASSSGEVSTQYF. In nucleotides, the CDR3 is TGTGCCAGCAGCTCTGGGGAGGTATCTACGCAGTATTTT.

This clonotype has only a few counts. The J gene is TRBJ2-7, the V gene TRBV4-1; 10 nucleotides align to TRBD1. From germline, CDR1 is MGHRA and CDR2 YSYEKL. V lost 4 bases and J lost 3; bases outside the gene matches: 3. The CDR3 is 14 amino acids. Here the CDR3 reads CASSRGQGIYEQYF. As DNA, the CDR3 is TGCGCCAGCAGCCGGGGACAGGGGATCTACGAGCAGTACTTC.